Below, one T cell receptor (beta chain) is given with its context. This sample was included in a study of T cell repertoires in cytomegalovirus infection. TCRdb fed the reads into MiXCR, producing one record per CDR3 protein. This sample carries some 100,000 distinct CDR3 sequences, roughly a quarter of them seen once, and the ten largest clones take more than 35%. This clonotype originated in a human donor in good health (CMV status not recorded). Some clones in this sample may be carry-over from other donors' samples. What was sequenced was CD8+ T cells from PBMCs.

The CDR3 nucleotides read TGTGCCAGCAGCCAAGTGGGTGTGACTGAAGCTTTCTTT. This sequence encodes CASSQVGVTEAFF. This chain links TRBV3-1 with TRBJ1-1; D not certain. The V end lost 1 base, the J end lost 5 bases, and 8 bases lay between the germline ends. CDR1 is LGHDT, CDR2 YNNKEL, per germline (reference sequence). This CDR3 contains 13 residues.